A single sample is the source of the 23 T cell receptor beta chains below, sequenced in a study of T cell clones after liver transplantation. The assay was immunoSEQ multiplex PCR, and TCRdb's table has in-frame clones only and misses some. The sample has 95,000 to 110,000 clones, about 80% seen once. The sequences come from CD4+ T cells from blood, collected approximately 4 years after liver transplant. The origin of the receptors is a human patient who received a liver transplant. A share of the T cells may be of graft donor origin.

The chain has TRBV5-4 and TRBJ1-1; D is unresolved. The CDR3 has 17 amino acids. Germline V gives CDR1 SGHNT, CDR2 YYREEE (reference sequence). Trimming cost V 0 bases and J 1 base, with 16 bases left between them. This CDR3 is CASSLDRGISGNTEAFF. Written as DNA, the CDR3 is TGTGCCAGCAGCTTGGATCGGGGTATTAGTGGGAACACTGAAGCTTTCTTT.

The chain employs TRBV20-1 and TRBJ1-1, with D unresolved. Germline CDR1 reads DFQATT; CDR2 reads SNEGSKA (reference sequence). The CDR3 totals 10 residues. V lost 3 bases, J lost 6 bases, and 5 bases lay in between. CDR3 sequence reads: CSARVPEAFF. The CDR3 DNA reads TGCAGTGCTAGGGTCCCTGAAGCTTTCTTT.

The chain uses TRBV6-1 and TRBJ2-2; 8 bases map to TRBD2. The germline V gene has CDR1 MNHNS and CDR2 SASEGT. The CDR3 sequence is 16 residues long. After removal of 3 bases from V and 4 bases from J, the junction contained 7 bases not matched to a gene. As DNA, the CDR3 is TGTGCCAGCAGTGATCCCGGGACTAGGACCACCGGGGAGCTGTTTTTT. It codes for CASSDPGTRTTGELFF.

The rearrangement links TRBV5-8 to TRBJ2-1, with 7 nucleotides matching TRBD2. The J segment lost 9 bases and the V segment lost 4 bases, leaving 10 bases of the junction unmatched. The CDR3 has 14 amino acids. The V gene's germline CDR1 is SGHTS and CDR2 YDEGEE. The CDR3 sequence is CASSAGLRTSEQFF. The CDR3 DNA reads as TGTGCCAGCAGCGCGGGACTACGGACGAGTGAGCAGTTCTTC.

This clone was counted ten times or more. This sequence joins TRBV7-2 and TRBJ1-2; possibly TRBD1 for D (5 bases). CDR1 is SGHTA and CDR2 is FQGNSA in the germline V gene. This CDR3 is built from 17 residues. Trimming took off 5 bases at V and 5 bases at J, with 24 bases between the two ends. CDR3 loop: CASSPQASGGEGYGYTF. CDR3 nucleotides: TGTGCCAGCAGCCCCCAGGCGTCGGGGGGTGAAGGTTATGGCTACACCTTC.

A few counts support this clone. The rearrangement joins TRBV27 to TRBJ1-3; TRBD1 matches at 9 bases. The CDR3 totals 14 residues. V shed 6 bases and J 3 bases; nucleotides not matched to a gene: 3. The germline V gene has CDR1 MNHEY and CDR2 SMNVEV (reference sequence). The CDR3 loop reads CASRGTGLGNTIYF. CDR3 coding DNA: TGTGCCAGCAGGGGGACAGGGCTTGGAAACACCATATATTTT.

The chain uses TRBV5-8 and TRBJ1-4; TRBD1 is a possible D gene (5 bases). V was trimmed by 4 bases and J by 0 bases, leaving 10 bases between them. CDR3 size: 15 residues. Germline V gives CDR1 SGHTS, CDR2 YDEGEE. CDR3 sequence reads: CASSRDVTTNEKLFF. The CDR3 nucleotides read TGTGCCAGCAGCCGGGACGTTACAACTAATGAAAAACTGTTTTTT.

This rearrangement joins TRBV18 to TRBJ2-6, with 7 bases matching TRBD1. This CDR3 is 15 amino acids long. With V trimmed by 5 bases and J by 3 bases, 4 bases remained unmatched. Germline CDR1 reads KGHSH; CDR2 reads LQKENI. Here the CDR3 reads CASSSDRVGANVLTF. The DNA for the CDR3 is TGTGCCAGCTCATCAGACAGGGTTGGGGCCAACGTCCTGACTTTC.

J is TRBJ1-2 and V is TRBV5-8; tentatively, D is TRBD1 (5 bases). The CDR3 runs to 14 residues. V was pared by 4 bases and J by 8 bases, with 18 bases between. Germline lookup yields CDR1 SGHTS and CDR2 YDEGEE. The CDR3: CASSHQGSPGGYTF. CDR3 coding DNA: TGTGCCAGCAGCCACCAGGGCTCCCCAGGGGGCTACACCTTC.

V is TRBV6-5 and J is TRBJ2-3, with D unclear. The CDR3 is 14 residues long. Germline values: CDR1 MNHEY, CDR2 SVGAGI. Trimming pared 2 bases from V and 4 bases from J, leaving 10 bases between. This CDR3 is CASSYGQPADTQYF. CDR3 bases: TGTGCCAGCAGTTACGGGCAGCCCGCAGATACGCAGTATTTT.

A few counts support this clone. This chain joins TRBV28 and TRBJ1-5; 9 nucleotides agree with TRBD1. V shed 6 bases, J shed 9 bases, and the junction held 9 bases outside the gene matches. The CDR3 extends over 14 amino acids. CDR1 and CDR2 from the germline V gene are MDHEN and SYDVKM. This CDR3 reads CASRLQGATGPQHF. CDR3 sequence (DNA): TGTGCCAGCAGGCTACAGGGGGCCACGGGGCCCCAGCATTTT. Together with reference TRBV28 and TRBJ1-5, the CDR3 gives the full variable domain: DVKVTQSSRYLVKRTGEKVFLECVQDMDHENMFWYRQDPGLGLRLIYFSYDVKMKEKGDIPEGYSVSREKKERFSLILESASTNQTSMYLCASRLQGATGPQHFGDGTRLSIL.

This chain joins TRBV5-1 and TRBJ1-2; TRBD1 matches 10 bases. CDR3 length equals 16 residues. After removal of 4 bases from V and 9 bases from J, the junction contained 15 bases not matched to a gene. CDR1 is SGHRS and CDR2 is YFSETQ in the germline V gene. In DNA, the CDR3 is TGCGCCAGCAGCCCAAATATTAGGGACAGGGGATATAGCTACACCTTC. Protein sequence: CASSPNIRDRGYSYTF.

This chain links TRBV27 with TRBJ1-1; possibly TRBD1 for D (6 bases). In germline, CDR1 is MNHEY, CDR2 SMNVEV (reference sequence). The CDR3 spans 15 residues. V lost 3 bases to trimming and J lost 4 bases, with 15 bases between them. Here the CDR3 DNA reads TGTGCCAGCAGTTTCCGCAGGGGAAGGGGCACTGAAGCTTTCTTT. This translates into CASSFRRGRGTEAFF.

The rearrangement uses TRBV7-8 and TRBJ2-3; 9 nucleotides line up with TRBD2. Germline V gives CDR1 SGHVS, CDR2 FQNEAQ. Trimming removed 1 base from V and 8 bases from J; junction bases left unmatched: 10. This CDR3 region has 16 residues. CDR3 sequence reads: CASSLVSGGPSGTQYF. As DNA, the CDR3 is TGTGCCAGCAGCTTAGTCAGCGGGGGGCCCTCCGGTACGCAGTATTTT.

This clone appeared once. J is TRBJ2-7 and V is TRBV28; 8 bases align to TRBD2. J gave up 6 bases and V 4 bases, and 11 bases lay outside the gene matches. CDR1 is MDHEN, CDR2 SYDVKM, per germline. This CDR3 is 15 amino acids long. The CDR3 DNA follows: TGTGCCAGCAGTTCGGGGGGGGCGAGAATCCTCGAGCAGTACTTC. It codes for CASSSGGARILEQYF.

This clone has just one count. The V and J genes are TRBV5-6 and TRBJ1-2; 8 bases are a match to TRBD1. V was pared by 4 bases and J by 6 bases, with 5 bases of the junction left unmatched. The V gene's germline CDR1 is SGHDT and CDR2 YYEEEE. The CDR3 contains 13 residues. The DNA of the CDR3 is TGTGCCAGCAGCGCGGACAGGGCCCATGGCTACACCTTC. Translation gives CASSADRAHGYTF.

This chain uses TRBV19 with TRBJ1-2; D unresolved. Germline V CDR1 and CDR2: LNHDA, SQIVND (reference sequence). CDR3 size: 12 residues. Trimming pared 5 bases from V and 3 bases from J, leaving 7 bases between. The chain's CDR3 is CASSAPDYGYTF. CDR3 nucleotides: TGTGCCAGTAGTGCACCCGACTATGGCTACACCTTC.

The sample holds a few counts of this clone. The sample holds other DNA sequences that translate to the same CDR3. The chain links TRBV5-4 to TRBJ1-1; D remains unclear. The germline V gene encodes CDR1 SGHNT and CDR2 YYREEE (reference sequence). The ends were cut back, 4 bases at V and 1 base at J, with 11 bases in the middle. The CDR3 is 14 residues long. CDR3 bases: TGTGCCAGCAGCCCCCCGGCGGGGAACACTGAAGCTTTCTTT. It encodes CASSPPAGNTEAFF.

This chain joins TRBV5-5 and TRBJ2-7, with D perhaps assigned TRBD1 or TRBD2 (5 bases each). CDR3 length equals 15 residues. Germline values: CDR1 SGHKS, CDR2 YYEKEE (reference sequence). V was shortened by 6 bases and J by 2 bases, with 18 bases between the two germline ends. Written as DNA, the CDR3 is TGTGCCAGCAACAACCGGGACGGGAAAACCTACGAGCAGTACTTC. It specifies CASNNRDGKTYEQYF.

This rearrangement joins TRBV2 to TRBJ2-1, with 15 bases identical to TRBD2. V lost 7 bases to trimming and J lost 6 bases; unmatched junction nucleotides: 10. This CDR3 comprises 17 residues. Per the germline V gene, CDR1 is SNHLY and CDR2 is FYNNEI. The CDR3 is CASTKGTSGGSSNEQFF. The CDR3 region has the DNA TGTGCCAGCACCAAGGGGACTAGCGGGGGGTCAAGCAATGAGCAGTTCTTC.

This clone was observed a few times. This rearrangement joins TRBV7-3 to TRBJ2-1; 7 bases map to TRBD2. With 5 bases clipped from V and 6 bases from J, the junction kept 4 bases outside the gene matches. CDR1 SGHTA and CDR2 FQGTGA come from the germline V gene. The CDR3 is made up of 13 amino acids. The DNA of the CDR3 is TGTGCCAGCAGCCCGGGACTAACCAATGAGCAGTTCTTC. It encodes CASSPGLTNEQFF.

The rearrangement links TRBV10-1 to TRBJ2-7; 8 bases agree with TRBD1. The trim removed 6 bases at V and 6 bases at J, leaving 7 bases unmatched. Germline V lookup: CDR1 WNHNN, CDR2 SYGVQD (reference sequence). This CDR3 has 13 amino acids. For the CDR3, the DNA is TGCGCCAGCAGCCGCTCAGGGGGCGTCGAGCAGTACTTC. It yields the protein CASSRSGGVEQYF.

The V and J genes are TRBV27 and TRBJ1-5; perhaps TRBD1 as D (5 bases). This CDR3 spans 16 amino acids. Per germline, CDR1 MNHEY and CDR2 SMNVEV (reference sequence). V lost 4 bases to trimming and J lost 2 bases, with 15 bases between them. The CDR3 sequence: CASSYEFRGGNQPQHF. The CDR3 nucleotides are TGTGCCAGCAGTTACGAGTTCCGGGGGGGCAATCAGCCCCAGCATTTT.